This T cell receptor (beta chain) appears in the sequencing data of a study of T cells in Graves' hyperthyroidism and ophthalmopathy. Germline V gene lookup returns CDR1 LGHDT and CDR2 YNNKEL (reference sequence). The CDR3 runs to 14 residues. V lost 1 base, J lost 3 bases, and 6 bases lay in between. Study-wide results and limits: Appearing also in blood were most of the thyroid clonotypes expanded above 0.001.

This clonotype was picked up a small number of times. Its specificity is not known. Using RNA transcripts as the source, TCR beta CDR3 regions were amplified. Initially, a first-round RT-PCR of the TCR CDR3 employed the HTBI primer set. TCRdb reprocessed the multiplex PCR reads with MiXCR, giving one entry per CDR3 protein. There are over 400,000 distinct CDR3 sequences in the sample; 22% occur only once, and about 49% lies in the top ten. Together with thyroid ultrasound, orbital computed tomography, serum thyroxine and TRAb, clinical symptoms were used for diagnoses. The rearrangement links TRBV3-1 to TRBJ2-2, with D perhaps matching TRBD2 (5 bases). This TCR was recovered from a woman aged 65 to 85 with Graves' ophthalmopathy. Source material: blood. The CDR3 DNA reads TGTGCCAGCAGCCAAGGAGGGCACACCGGGGAGCTGTTTTTT. This codes for CASSQGGHTGELFF.